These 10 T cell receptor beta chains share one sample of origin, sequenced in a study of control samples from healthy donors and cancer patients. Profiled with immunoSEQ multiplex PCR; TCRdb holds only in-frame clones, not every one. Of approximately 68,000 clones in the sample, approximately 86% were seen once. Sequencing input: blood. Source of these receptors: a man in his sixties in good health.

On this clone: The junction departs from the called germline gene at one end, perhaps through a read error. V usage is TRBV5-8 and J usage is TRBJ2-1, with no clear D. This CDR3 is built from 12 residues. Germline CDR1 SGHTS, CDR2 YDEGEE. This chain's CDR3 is CASSLDYSEQFF. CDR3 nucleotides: TGTGCCAGCAGCTTGGACTACAGTGAGCAGTTCTTC.

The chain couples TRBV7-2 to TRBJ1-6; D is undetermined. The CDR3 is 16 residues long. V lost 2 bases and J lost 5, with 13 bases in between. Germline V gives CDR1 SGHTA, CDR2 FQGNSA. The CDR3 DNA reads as TGTGCCAGCAGCTTAACTCCGAATTTGAATAATTCACCCCTCCACTTT. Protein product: CASSLTPNLNNSPLHF.

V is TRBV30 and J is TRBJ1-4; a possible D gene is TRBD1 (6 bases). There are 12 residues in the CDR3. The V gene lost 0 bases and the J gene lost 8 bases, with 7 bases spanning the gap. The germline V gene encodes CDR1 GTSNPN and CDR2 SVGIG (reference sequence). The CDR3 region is CAWSVRGEKLFF. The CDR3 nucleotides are TGTGCCTGGAGTGTAAGGGGGGAAAAACTGTTTTTT.

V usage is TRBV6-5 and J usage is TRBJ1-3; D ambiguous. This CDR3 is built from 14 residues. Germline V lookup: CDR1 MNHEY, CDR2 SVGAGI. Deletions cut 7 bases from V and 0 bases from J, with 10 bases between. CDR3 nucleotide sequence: TGTGCCAGCACTCCCCCTTCCTCTGGAAACACCATATATTTT. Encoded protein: CASTPPSSGNTIYF.

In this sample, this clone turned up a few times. CDR3 protein: CASRGGINTEAFF. The CDR3, as DNA: TGTGCCAGTCGCGGCGGGATCAACACTGAAGCTTTCTTT. V is TRBV7-8 and J is TRBJ1-1, with no clear D. The CDR3 runs to 13 residues. Germline V lookup: CDR1 SGHVS, CDR2 FQNEAQ. Trimming cost V 9 bases and J 2 bases, with 13 bases left between them.

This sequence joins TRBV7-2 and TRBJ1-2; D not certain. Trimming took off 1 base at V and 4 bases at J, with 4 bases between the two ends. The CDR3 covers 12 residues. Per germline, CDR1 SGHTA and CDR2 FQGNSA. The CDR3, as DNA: TGTGCCAGCAGCTTAGACACCTATGGCTACACCTTC. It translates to CASSLDTYGYTF. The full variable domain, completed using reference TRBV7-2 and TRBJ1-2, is GAGVSQSPSNKVTEKGKDVELRCDPISGHTALYWYRQSLGQGLEFLIYFQGNSAPDKSGLPSDRFSAERTGGSVSTLTIQRTQQEDSAVYLCASSLDTYGYTFGSGTRLTVV.

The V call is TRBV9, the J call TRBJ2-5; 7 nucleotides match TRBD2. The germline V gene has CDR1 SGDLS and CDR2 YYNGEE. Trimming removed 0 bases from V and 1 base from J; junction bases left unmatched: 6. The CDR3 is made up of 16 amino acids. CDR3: CASSVGSLAVQETQYF. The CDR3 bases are TGTGCCAGCAGCGTAGGAAGCCTAGCGGTCCAAGAGACCCAGTACTTC.

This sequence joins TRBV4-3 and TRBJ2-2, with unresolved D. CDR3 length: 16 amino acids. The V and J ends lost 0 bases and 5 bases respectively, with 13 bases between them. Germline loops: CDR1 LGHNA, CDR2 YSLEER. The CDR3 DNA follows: TGCGCCAGCAGCCAAGACCCAGGTTCTTCGACCGGGGAGCTGTTTTTT. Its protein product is CASSQDPGSSTGELFF.

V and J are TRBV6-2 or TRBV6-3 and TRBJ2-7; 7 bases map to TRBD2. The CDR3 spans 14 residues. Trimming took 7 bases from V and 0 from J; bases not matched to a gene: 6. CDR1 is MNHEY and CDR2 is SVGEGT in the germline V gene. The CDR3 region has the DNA TGTGCCAGCATCCCTAGCGGTACCTCCTACGAGCAGTACTTC. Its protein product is CASIPSGTSYEQYF.

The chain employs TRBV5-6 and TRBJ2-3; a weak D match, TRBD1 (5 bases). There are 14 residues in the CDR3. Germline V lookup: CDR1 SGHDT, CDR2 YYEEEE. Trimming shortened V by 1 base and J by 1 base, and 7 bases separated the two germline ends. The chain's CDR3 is CASSLRGGTDTQYF. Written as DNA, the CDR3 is TGTGCCAGCAGCTTGAGGGGCGGCACAGATACGCAGTATTTT.